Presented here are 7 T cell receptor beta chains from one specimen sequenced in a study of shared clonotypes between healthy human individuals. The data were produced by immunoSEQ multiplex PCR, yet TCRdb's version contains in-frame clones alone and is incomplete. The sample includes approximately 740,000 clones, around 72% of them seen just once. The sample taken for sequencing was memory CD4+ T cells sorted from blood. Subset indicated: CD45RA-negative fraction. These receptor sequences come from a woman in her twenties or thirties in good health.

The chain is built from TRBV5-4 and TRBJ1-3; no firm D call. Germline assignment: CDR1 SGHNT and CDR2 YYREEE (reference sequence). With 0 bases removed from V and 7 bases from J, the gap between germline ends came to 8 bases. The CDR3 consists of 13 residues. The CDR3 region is CASSLASRNTIYF. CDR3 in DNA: TGTGCCAGCAGCTTGGCCTCCCGGAACACCATATATTTT.

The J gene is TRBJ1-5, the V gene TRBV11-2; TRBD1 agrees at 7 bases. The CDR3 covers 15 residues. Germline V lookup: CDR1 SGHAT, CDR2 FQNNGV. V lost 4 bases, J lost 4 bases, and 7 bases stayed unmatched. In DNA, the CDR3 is TGTGCCAGCAGCTGGGAGACAGGGCGAAATCAGCCCCAGCATTTT. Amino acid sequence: CASSWETGRNQPQHF. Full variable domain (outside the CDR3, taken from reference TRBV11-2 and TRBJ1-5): EAGVAQSPRYKIIEKRQSVAFWCNPISGHATLYWYQQILGQGPKLLIQFQNNGVVDDSQLPKDRFSAERLKGVDSTLKIQPAKLEDSAVYLCASSWETGRNQPQHFGDGTRLSIL.

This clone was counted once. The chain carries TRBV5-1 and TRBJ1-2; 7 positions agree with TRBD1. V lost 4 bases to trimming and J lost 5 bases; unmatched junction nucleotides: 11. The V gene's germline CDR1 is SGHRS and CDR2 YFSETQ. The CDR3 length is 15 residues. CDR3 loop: CASSVTGEPYYGYTF. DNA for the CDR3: TGCGCCAGCAGCGTAACAGGGGAGCCTTATTATGGCTACACCTTC.

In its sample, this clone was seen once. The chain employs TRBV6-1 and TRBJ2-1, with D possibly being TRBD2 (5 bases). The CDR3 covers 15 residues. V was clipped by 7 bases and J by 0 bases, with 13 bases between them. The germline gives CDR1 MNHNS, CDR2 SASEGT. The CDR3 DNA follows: TGTGCCAGCATGTTATTTAGCGCCTCCTACAATGAGCAGTTCTTC. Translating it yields CASMLFSASYNEQFF.

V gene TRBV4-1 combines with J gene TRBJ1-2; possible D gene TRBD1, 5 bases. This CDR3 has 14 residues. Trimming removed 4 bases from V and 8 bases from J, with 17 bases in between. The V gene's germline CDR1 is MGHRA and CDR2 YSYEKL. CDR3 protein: CASSPASQATGYTF. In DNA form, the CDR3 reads TGCGCCAGCAGCCCCGCGTCACAGGCCACAGGCTACACCTTC.

CDR3 region: CASSQHGGHFGYTF. The CDR3 DNA is TGTGCCAGCAGTCAACACGGAGGACACTTTGGCTACACCTTC. The rearrangement joins TRBV6-5 to TRBJ1-2; tentative D call: TRBD1 (5 bases). Germline CDR1 reads MNHEY; CDR2 reads SVGAGI. The V gene lost 5 bases and the J gene lost 7 bases, with 17 bases spanning the gap. The CDR3 contains 14 residues.

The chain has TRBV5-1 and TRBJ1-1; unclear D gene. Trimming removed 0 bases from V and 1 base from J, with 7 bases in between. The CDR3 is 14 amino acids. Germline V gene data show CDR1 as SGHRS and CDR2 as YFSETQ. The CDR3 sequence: CASSLVAGNTEAFF. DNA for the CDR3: TGCGCCAGCAGCTTGGTTGCAGGGAACACTGAAGCTTTCTTT.